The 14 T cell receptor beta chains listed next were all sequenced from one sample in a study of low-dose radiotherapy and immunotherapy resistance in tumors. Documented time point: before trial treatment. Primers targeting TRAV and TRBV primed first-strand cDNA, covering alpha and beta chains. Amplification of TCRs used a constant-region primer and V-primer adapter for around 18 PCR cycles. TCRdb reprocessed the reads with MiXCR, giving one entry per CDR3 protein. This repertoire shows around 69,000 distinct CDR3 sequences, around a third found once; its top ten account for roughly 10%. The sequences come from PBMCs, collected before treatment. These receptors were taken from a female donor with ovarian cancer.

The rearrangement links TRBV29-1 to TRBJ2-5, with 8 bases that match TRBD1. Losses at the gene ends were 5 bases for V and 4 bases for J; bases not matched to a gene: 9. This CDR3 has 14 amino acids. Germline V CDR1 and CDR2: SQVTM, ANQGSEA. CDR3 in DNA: TGCAGCGTTTCGACAGGGGCGAGCGGAGAGACCCAGTACTTC. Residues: CSVSTGASGETQYF. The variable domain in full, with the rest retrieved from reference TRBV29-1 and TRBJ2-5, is SAVISQKPSRDICQRGTSLTIQCQVDSQVTMMFWYRQQPGQSLTLIATANQGSEATYESGFVIDKFPISRPNLTFSTLTVSNMSPEDSSIYLCSVSTGASGETQYFGPGTRLLVL.

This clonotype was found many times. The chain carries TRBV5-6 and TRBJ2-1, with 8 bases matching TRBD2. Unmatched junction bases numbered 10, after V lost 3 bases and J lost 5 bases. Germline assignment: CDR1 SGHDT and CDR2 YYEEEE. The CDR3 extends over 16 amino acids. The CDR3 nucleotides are TGTGCCAGCAGCTCGATCGGGGGGGCTATAAACAATGAGCAGTTCTTC. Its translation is CASSSIGGAINNEQFF.

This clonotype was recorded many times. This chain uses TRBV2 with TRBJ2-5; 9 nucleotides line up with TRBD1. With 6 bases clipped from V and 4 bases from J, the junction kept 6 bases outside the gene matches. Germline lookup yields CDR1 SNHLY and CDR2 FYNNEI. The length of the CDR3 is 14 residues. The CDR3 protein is CASSRGQGGETQYF. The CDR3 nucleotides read TGTGCCAGCAGCCGGGGACAGGGAGGAGAGACCCAGTACTTC.

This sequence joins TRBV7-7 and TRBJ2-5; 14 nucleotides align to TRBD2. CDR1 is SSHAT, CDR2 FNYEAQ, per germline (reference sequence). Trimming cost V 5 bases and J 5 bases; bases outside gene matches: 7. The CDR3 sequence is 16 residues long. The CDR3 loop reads CASSPTSGRAGETQYF. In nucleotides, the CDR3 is TGTGCCAGCAGCCCGACTAGCGGGAGGGCCGGGGAGACCCAGTACTTC.

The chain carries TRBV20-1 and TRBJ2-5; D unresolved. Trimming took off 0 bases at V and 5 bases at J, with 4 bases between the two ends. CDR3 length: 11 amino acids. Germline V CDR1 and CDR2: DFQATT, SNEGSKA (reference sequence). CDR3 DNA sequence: TGCAGTGCTAGAGATGGCGAGACCCAGTACTTC. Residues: CSARDGETQYF.

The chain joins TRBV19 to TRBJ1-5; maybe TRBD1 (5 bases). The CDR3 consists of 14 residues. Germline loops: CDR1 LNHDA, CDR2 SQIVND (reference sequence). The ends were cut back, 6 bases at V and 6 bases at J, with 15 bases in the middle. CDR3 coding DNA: TGTGCCAGTAGACTCCCCGGCGGGGGTCAGCCCCAGCATTTT. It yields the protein CASRLPGGGQPQHF.

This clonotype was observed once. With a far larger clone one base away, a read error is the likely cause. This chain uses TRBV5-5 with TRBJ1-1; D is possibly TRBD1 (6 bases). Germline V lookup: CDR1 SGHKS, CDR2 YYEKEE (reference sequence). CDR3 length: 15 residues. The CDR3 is CTSSPDSPMNTEAFF. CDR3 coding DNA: TGTACCAGCAGCCCGGACAGCCCGATGAACACTGAAGCTTTCTTT.

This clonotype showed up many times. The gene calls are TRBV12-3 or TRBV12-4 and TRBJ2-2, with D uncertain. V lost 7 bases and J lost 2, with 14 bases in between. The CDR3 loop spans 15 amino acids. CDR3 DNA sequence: TGTGCCAGCACCTTTGCTTGGACCAACACCGGGGAGCTGTTTTTT. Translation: CASTFAWTNTGELFF.

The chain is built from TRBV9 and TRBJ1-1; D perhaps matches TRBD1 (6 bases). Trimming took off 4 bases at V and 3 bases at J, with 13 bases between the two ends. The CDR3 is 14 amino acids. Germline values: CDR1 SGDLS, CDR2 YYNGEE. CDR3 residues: CASSSVGQHTEAFF. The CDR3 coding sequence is TGTGCCAGCAGCAGCGTAGGACAGCACACTGAAGCTTTCTTT.

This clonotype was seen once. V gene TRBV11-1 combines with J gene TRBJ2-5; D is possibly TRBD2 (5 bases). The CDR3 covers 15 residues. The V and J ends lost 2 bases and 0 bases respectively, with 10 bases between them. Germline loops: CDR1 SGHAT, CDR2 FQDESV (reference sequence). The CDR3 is CASSLTNGNQETQYF. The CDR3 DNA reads TGTGCCAGCAGCTTAACGAACGGGAACCAAGAGACCCAGTACTTC.

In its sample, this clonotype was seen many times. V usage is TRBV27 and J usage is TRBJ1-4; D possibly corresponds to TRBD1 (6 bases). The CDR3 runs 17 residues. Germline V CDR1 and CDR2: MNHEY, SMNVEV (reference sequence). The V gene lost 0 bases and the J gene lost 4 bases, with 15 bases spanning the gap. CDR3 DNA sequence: TGTGCCAGCAGTTTATCGGGGGGGGGCGAATATAATGAAAAACTGTTTTTT. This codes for CASSLSGGGEYNEKLFF.

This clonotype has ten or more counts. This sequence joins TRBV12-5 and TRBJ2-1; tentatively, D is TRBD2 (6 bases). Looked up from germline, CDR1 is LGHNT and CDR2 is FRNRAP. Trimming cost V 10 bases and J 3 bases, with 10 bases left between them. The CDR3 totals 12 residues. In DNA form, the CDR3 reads TGTGCTATTAGCGGAGACTACAATGAGCAGTTCTTC. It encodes CAISGDYNEQFF. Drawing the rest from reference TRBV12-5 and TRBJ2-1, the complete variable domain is DARVTQTPRHKVTEMGQEVTMRCQPILGHNTVFWYRQTMMQGLELLAYFRNRAPLDDSGMPKDRFSAEMPDATLATLKIQPSEPRDSAVYFCAISGDYNEQFFGPGTRLTVL.

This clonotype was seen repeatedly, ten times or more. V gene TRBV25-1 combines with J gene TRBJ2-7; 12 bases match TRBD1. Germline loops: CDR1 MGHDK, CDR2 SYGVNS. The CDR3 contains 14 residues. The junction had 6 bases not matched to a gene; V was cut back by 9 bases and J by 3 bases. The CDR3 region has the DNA TGTGCCAGTAGGGGACAGGGGGCGAGCTACGAGCAGTACTTC. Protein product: CASRGQGASYEQYF.

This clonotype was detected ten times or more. This CDR3 reads CASSLIGLAGGPASYEQYF. The CDR3 DNA is TGTGCCAGCAGCTTAATCGGACTAGCGGGAGGTCCCGCCTCCTACGAGCAGTACTTC. The V and J genes are TRBV13 and TRBJ2-7; 14 positions match TRBD2. The ends lost 2 bases at V and 0 bases at J; junction bases unmatched: 9. CDR3 length equals 19 residues. The germline gives CDR1 PRHDT, CDR2 FYEKMQ (reference sequence). Variable domain in full (rest from reference TRBV13 and TRBJ2-7): AAGVIQSPRHLIKEKRETATLKCYPIPRHDTVYWYQQGPGQDPQFLISFYEKMQSDKGSIPDRFSAQQFSDYHSELNMSSLELGDSALYFCASSLIGLAGGPASYEQYFGPGTRLTVT.